These 7 T cell receptor beta chains share one sample of origin, sequenced in a study of radiotherapy plus CTLA-4 blockade in lung cancer. Method: immunoSEQ multiplex PCR; TCRdb's copy keeps in-frame clones and lacks some. Among approximately 100,000 clones listed, 82% were seen once. The sample was peripheral blood, taken from a patient treated with radiotherapy plus ipilimumab. The origin of the receptors is a human donor with non-small cell lung cancer who had a partial response to radiotherapy plus ipilimumab.

The V call is TRBV19, the J call TRBJ2-2; 8 nucleotides agree with TRBD1. The CDR3 extends over 15 amino acids. Looked up from germline, CDR1 is LNHDA and CDR2 is SQIVND (reference sequence). The trim removed 9 bases at V and 4 bases at J, leaving 10 bases unmatched. The CDR3 is CASADRERGTGELFF. The CDR3 region has the DNA TGTGCCAGCGCGGACAGGGAGCGTGGCACCGGGGAGCTGTTTTTT.

This rearrangement joins TRBV19 to TRBJ2-1; D remains unclear. CDR1 and CDR2 from the germline V gene are LNHDA and SQIVND (reference sequence). This CDR3 is built from 16 residues. V lost 4 bases, J lost 8 bases, and 21 bases lay in between. This CDR3 reads CASSTFLDRVADEQFF. The DNA for the CDR3 is TGTGCCAGTAGTACTTTCCTAGATCGGGTAGCTGATGAGCAGTTCTTC. The variable domain in full, completed from reference TRBV19 and TRBJ2-1, reads DGGITQSPKYLFRKEGQNVTLSCEQNLNHDAMYWYRQDPGQGLRLIYYSQIVNDFQKGDIAEGYSVSREKKESFPLTVTSAQKNPTAFYLCASSTFLDRVADEQFFGPGTRLTVL.

The chain carries TRBV30 and TRBJ1-1; TRBD1 agrees at 7 bases. Per germline, CDR1 GTSNPN and CDR2 SVGIG (reference sequence). J was trimmed by 7 bases and V by 2 bases; bases with no gene match: 7. This CDR3 spans 13 amino acids. CDR3 sequence (DNA): TGTGCCTGGAGTTCAGGACAGGACCTTGAAGCTTTCTTT. Its protein product is CAWSSGQDLEAFF.

This clone was counted a single time. V gene TRBV27 combines with J gene TRBJ2-3, with a possible D match to TRBD2 (5 bases). V lost 3 bases and J 3 bases, leaving 10 bases between the germline ends. CDR3 length: 14 amino acids. The germline V gene has CDR1 MNHEY and CDR2 SMNVEV (reference sequence). CDR3 in amino acids: CASSFVSGTDTQYF. The CDR3 DNA is TGTGCCAGCAGTTTTGTCAGCGGTACAGATACGCAGTATTTT.

Worth noting for this clone: Other nucleotide sequences from this sample produce the same CDR3. The J gene is TRBJ2-7, the V gene TRBV28; D is possibly TRBD1 (7 bases). Germline CDR1 reads MDHEN; CDR2 reads SYDVKM. Trimming shortened V by 11 bases and J by 7 bases, and 9 bases separated the two germline ends. The CDR3 extends over 9 amino acids. CDR3 in DNA: TGTGCCTCAGGGGGGGAGCAGTACTTC. As protein: CASGGEQYF.

The rearrangement links TRBV30 to TRBJ2-3; maybe TRBD2 (5 bases). Germline CDR1 is GTSNPN and CDR2 is SVGIG (reference sequence). The V gene lost 8 bases and the J gene lost 6 bases, with 12 bases spanning the gap. This CDR3 contains 11 residues. The DNA for the CDR3 is TGTGCCGGAAAGGAGGCGGATACGCAGTATTTT. Encoded protein: CAGKEADTQYF.

This sequence joins TRBV18 and TRBJ2-5; TRBD1 agrees at 10 bases. With V trimmed by 4 bases and J by 2 bases, 7 bases remained unmatched. This CDR3 region has 16 residues. Germline V CDR1 and CDR2: KGHSH, LQKENI. CDR3 amino acids: CASSLDRGRWQETQYF. CDR3 DNA: TGTGCCAGCTCACTAGACAGGGGGCGATGGCAAGAGACCCAGTACTTC. The full variable domain, its missing parts supplied by reference TRBV18 and TRBJ2-5, is NAGVMQNPRHLVRRRGQEARLRCSPMKGHSHVYWYRQLPEEGLKFMVYLQKENIIDESGMPKERFSAEFPKEGPSILRIQQVVRGDSAAYFCASSLDRGRWQETQYFGPGTRLLVL.